This T cell receptor (beta chain) was captured by sequencing in a study of cytomegalovirus exposure and HLA in healthy donors. This clone turned up a few times. Looked up from germline, CDR1 is MDHEN and CDR2 is SYDVKM. This CDR3 spans 13 amino acids. J was trimmed by 1 base and V by 6 bases; bases with no gene match: 2. The PCR was carried out with 60 Vbeta primers and 13 Jbeta primers. Only in-frame clones appear in the TCRdb table, and some are missing; sequencing was by immunoSEQ multiplex PCR. This sample has 85,000 to 120,000 clones, with roughly four fifths found just once. The sequence was collected from a male donor in good health and CMV-seropositive. The V gene is TRBV28, the J gene TRBJ1-2; 7 positions agree with TRBD1. Sequenced material: PBMCs. In DNA, the CDR3 is TGTGCCAGCAGCTGGGACAGTAACTATGGCTACACCTTC. Translating gives CASSWDSNYGYTF.